The clone carrying this TCR beta chain has ten or more counts. Its cognate antigen is unknown. The CDR3 consists of 15 residues. Germline CDR1 and CDR2: LGHDT and YNNKEL (reference sequence). The J segment lost 7 bases and the V segment lost 0 bases, leaving 6 bases of the junction unmatched. These data originate in a study of regulatory T cells in long-lasting Graves disease. Whole-study results and caveats: TCR diversity was lower in persistent than newly diagnosed Graves' disease.

Arm-PCR with iRepertoire HTBI primers amplified the CDR3 regions for these TCR beta libraries. Via MiXCR, TCRdb re-called the multiplex PCR reads, giving one row per CDR3 protein. The repertoire has a few hundred thousand distinct CDR3 sequences, about 15% of them found once; the top ten carry around a quarter. Noted time point: newly diagnosed GD, antithyroid drugs for less than 3 months. Following extraction of RNA from PBMCs, that RNA was used to make the TCR library. These records were also assigned to another study, of T cells in Graves' hyperthyroidism and ophthalmopathy. That paper adds: Stable Graves' hyperthyroidism meant no ophthalmopathy progression within 18 months. The HTBI primer set was used in a first-round RT-PCR of the TCR CDR3.

J is TRBJ2-7 and V is TRBV3-1; 10 bases match TRBD2. This receptor was taken from a woman between 18 and 30 years old with Graves disease. The sequencing used peripheral blood mononuclear cells (PBMCs), collected at new diagnosis, from a patient treated with antithyroid drugs. The CDR3 protein is CASSQDPAGGREQYF. Here the CDR3 DNA reads TGTGCCAGCAGCCAAGACCCAGCGGGAGGGCGGGAGCAGTACTTC.